The entry below gives a single T cell receptor beta chain sequence along with its context. The antigen is not known. This specimen belongs to a study of graft-versus-host responses after intestinal transplantation. Study in general: Every recipient had anti-thymocyte globulin induction and around 3 years of tacrolimus plus steroids. Study-wide results and caveats: Present in recipient marrow, GvH clones included some that appeared first in ileum or blood. After transplant, early declines in HvG clones were associated with peak levels of circulating GvH clones. Allografts of patients with graft-donor T cell macrochimerism showed high graft-versus-host to host-versus-graft clone ratios.

Produced via immunoSEQ multiplex PCR; TCRdb's table is partial and in-frame only. The sample has 57,000 or so clones; more than 75% are singletons. V was clipped by 0 bases and J by 0 bases, with 8 bases between them. Looked up from germline, CDR1 is MDHEN and CDR2 is SYDVKM. This CDR3 is 15 amino acids long. Material: PBMCs, obtained around 120 days after intestinal transplantation. The clonotype comes from a human patient who received an intestinal transplant, so some T cells may come from the graft donor. This chain uses TRBV28 with TRBJ1-1, with D possibly being TRBD1 (5 bases). CDR3 sequence: CASSLWQGMNTEAFF. The CDR3 DNA reads as TGTGCCAGCAGTTTATGGCAGGGTATGAACACTGAAGCTTTCTTT.